This T cell receptor beta chain is drawn from a study of blood T cell repertoires in COVID-19. Study-wide background: Samples taken during acute and convalescent COVID-19 were collected in the United States, Italy and Spain.

The germline V gene has CDR1 SGDLS and CDR2 YYNGEE. The V and J ends lost 3 bases and 3 bases respectively, with 13 bases between them. The CDR3 loop spans 15 amino acids. As originally analysed: Researchers report that nucleated cell counts were estimated from reference gene primer amplification. Profiling relied on immunoSEQ multiplex PCR, and the TCRdb table lists in-frame clones only, not all of them. V, J and clone size are taken as reported in that table, and D and trimming were inferred from the DNA itself. In the table there are approximately 190,000 clones, roughly 80% of which are singletons.

The sample taken for sequencing was peripheral blood. The TCR sequence derives from a woman aged 55-75 years with COVID-19, enrolled during active disease. The chain combines TRBV9 with TRBJ1-5; D is perhaps TRBD1 (5 bases). The CDR3 nucleotides read TGTGCCAGCAGCGCCGGGACGGGGGACAATCAGCCCCAGCATTTT. As protein: CASSAGTGDNQPQHF.